The rows below give T cell receptor beta chains drawn from one sample of a study of CD8+CD57+ T cells in acquired aplastic anemia. TCRdb fed the reads into MiXCR, producing one record per CDR3 protein. Counted here are under 200,000 distinct CDR3 sequences, approximately 48% occurring once; the ten biggest clones make up 1.8%. Sequenced input: sorted CD4+, CD8+, or CD8+CD57+ T cells (not recorded which) from PBMCs. These receptors were collected from a human donor with aplastic anemia. The CDR3 runs from the conserved cysteine through the conserved F or W. A D gene is named only where the DNA matches it firmly. The size entry is marked missing in some rows and otherwise reads once, few, many or a size class.

j_call clone_size d_call v_call cdr3_aa cdr3_nt
TRBJ2-2 many - TRBV5-1 CASSLDTGRNTGELFF TGCGCCAGCAGCTTGGACACAGGGCGGAACACCGGGGAGCTGTTTTTT
TRBJ1-3 few - TRBV10-3 CAISEYSITSGNTIYF TGTGCCATCAGTGAGTACAGCATAACCTCTGGAAACACCATATATTTT
TRBJ2-7 - - TRBV4-1 CASSQFDSSSYEQYF TGCGCCAGCAGCCAATTCGACAGCAGCTCCTACGAGCAGTACTTC
TRBJ2-3 few TRBD2 TRBV24-1 CATRGGTADTQYF TGTGCCACACGGGGGGGGACTGCAGATACGCAGTATTTT
TRBJ1-3 - TRBD1 TRBV9 CASSVVGDRDRGKDSGNTIYF TGTGCCAGCAGCGTAGTGGGAGACCGGGACAGGGGAAAGGACTCTGGAAACACCATATATTTT
TRBJ2-3 many TRBD1 TRBV5-1 CASSLEQGAADTQYF TGCGCCAGCAGCTTGGAACAGGGGGCCGCAGATACGCAGTATTTT
TRBJ2-1 - - TRBV19 CASSISQGRNEQFF TGTGCCAGTAGTATATCCCAGGGCCGCAATGAGCAGTTCTTC
TRBJ1-6 - TRBD1 TRBV2 CASSGTGPYSPLHF TGTGCCAGCAGTGGGACAGGCCCCTATTCACCCCTCCACTTT
TRBJ2-7 - TRBD2 TRBV10-3 CAISGTSGDYEQYF TGTGCCATCAGTGGGACTAGCGGAGACTACGAGCAGTACTTC
TRBJ1-6 - - TRBV30 CAWSKRGGIGDSPLHF TGTGCCTGGAGTAAACGGGGGGGAATAGGGGATTCACCCCTCCACTTT
TRBJ1-2 once - TRBV5-6 CASSFAVRRTNYGYTF TGTGCCAGCAGCTTCGCGGTACGAAGAACTAACTATGGCTACACCTTC
TRBJ2-5 few - TRBV2 CASSEVQAGWETQYF TGTGCCAGCAGTGAAGTCCAGGCAGGGTGGGAGACCCAGTACTTC
TRBJ1-1 many - TRBV6-1 CASSFPGGTEAFF TGTGCCAGCAGCTTCCCGGGGGGGACTGAAGCTTTCTTT
TRBJ1-2 - TRBD1 TRBV13 CASSLGRTGSNGYTF TGTGCCAGCAGCTTAGGCAGGACAGGGAGTAATGGCTACACCTTC
TRBJ2-3 - - TRBV2 CASSDGPSITDTQYF TGTGCCAGCAGTGACGGACCGTCAATCACAGATACGCAGTATTTT
TRBJ2-7 - TRBD1 TRBV7-9 CASSLGGQGDEQYF TGTGCCAGCAGCTTGGGGGGACAGGGAGACGAGCAGTACTTC
TRBJ2-7 - TRBD1 TRBV7-9 CASSWDRRYEQYF TGTGCCAGCAGCTGGGACAGGCGCTACGAGCAGTACTTC
TRBJ1-5 - - TRBV11-2 CASSLDYSGPQHF TGTGCCAGCAGCTTAGACTATTCGGGGCCCCAGCATTTT
TRBJ1-5 many - TRBV19 CASSQSGTNNQPQHF TGTGCCAGTAGCCAGTCGGGGACAAACAATCAGCCCCAGCATTTT
TRBJ2-2 - - TRBV5-1 CASSLPTPNTGELFF TGCGCCAGCAGCTTGCCCACGCCGAACACCGGGGAGCTGTTTTTT
TRBJ2-6 many - TRBV7-6 CASRSPLEANVLTF TGTGCCAGCAGAAGTCCCCTGGAGGCCAACGTCCTGACTTTC
TRBJ2-7 - - TRBV9 CASSVTSDGSYEQYF TGTGCCAGCAGCGTGACATCTGACGGCTCCTACGAGCAGTACTTC
TRBJ1-1 many - TRBV25-1 CASRGGLIPEAFF TGTGCCAGCAGAGGGGGTCTAATCCCTGAAGCTTTCTTT
TRBJ2-5 many - TRBV5-4 CASSMGGDVTQYF TGTGCCAGCAGCATGGGGGGTGATGTGACCCAGTACTTC
TRBJ1-6 - - TRBV2 CASRGVDNSPLHF TGTGCCAGCAGGGGGGTAGATAATTCACCCCTCCACTTT
TRBJ2-5 few TRBD2 TRBV30 CAWTTSGGETQYF TGTGCCTGGACGACTAGCGGCGGAGAGACCCAGTACTTC
TRBJ1-2 - - TRBV5-1 CASSLGLGLGGYTF TGCGCCAGCAGCTTGGGATTGGGGTTGGGTGGCTACACCTTC
TRBJ1-1 - - TRBV25-1 CASVDGEAFF TGTGCCAGCGTGGACGGTGAAGCTTTCTTT
TRBJ1-1 - - TRBV25-1 CASSEWGALGTEAFF TGTGCCAGCAGTGAATGGGGGGCGTTGGGGACTGAAGCTTTCTTT
TRBJ2-5 - TRBD2 TRBV20-1 CSARVSGTSGGSETQYF TGCAGTGCTAGAGTGAGCGGGACTAGCGGGGGATCAGAGACCCAGTACTTC
TRBJ2-3 - - TRBV10-3 CAMRDPRTDTQYF TGTGCCATGAGGGACCCCCGCACAGATACGCAGTATTTT
TRBJ2-5 - - TRBV5-1 CASSFSPQTQYF TGCGCCAGCAGCTTCTCCCCCCAGACCCAGTACTTC
TRBJ1-6 many - TRBV11-2 CASSPWTEKNSPLHF TGTGCCAGCAGCCCCTGGACCGAAAAAAATTCACCCCTCCACTTT
TRBJ2-6 few - TRBV20-1 CSARDRPGANVLTF TGCAGTGCAAGAGACAGGCCTGGGGCCAACGTCCTGACTTTC
TRBJ1-6 once - TRBV7-9 CASSADPSSSHF TGTGCCAGCAGCGCGGACCCATCCTCATCCCACTTT
TRBJ2-7 - TRBD2 TRBV20-1 CSDEGGGSYEQYF TGCAGTGACGAGGGCGGGGGGTCCTACGAGCAGTACTTC
TRBJ2-4 once - TRBV2 CASSEVHDLAKNIQYF TGTGCCAGCAGTGAGGTCCATGACCTAGCCAAAAACATTCAGTACTTC
TRBJ1-2 few - TRBV7-9 CASSPSRYGYTF TGTGCCAGCAGCCCCTCCCGCTATGGCTACACCTTC
TRBJ2-5 few - TRBV24-1 CATSKGGQETQYF TGTGCCACCAGCAAAGGGGGCCAAGAGACCCAGTACTTC
TRBJ1-6 - - TRBV2 CASRTDPRHF TGTGCCAGCAGGACGGACCCTCGCCACTTT
TRBJ1-3 many TRBD1 TRBV20-1 CSASAPGQPGADTIYF TGCAGTGCTAGCGCTCCGGGACAGCCAGGTGCAGACACCATATATTTT
TRBJ2-2 few - TRBV18 CASSPPFDTGELFF TGTGCCAGCTCACCGCCCTTTGACACCGGGGAGCTGTTTTTT
TRBJ2-1 - TRBD1 TRBV2 CASKGTVYNEQFF TGTGCCAGCAAGGGGACAGTCTACAATGAGCAGTTCTTC
TRBJ2-3 few TRBD1 TRBV7-8 CASSNRQGGTDTQYF TGTGCCAGCAGCAATCGACAGGGGGGCACAGATACGCAGTATTTT
TRBJ2-1 many TRBD1 TRBV7-6 CASSLDVSRTGEFF TGTGCCAGCAGCTTAGACGTTTCACGGACAGGGGAGTTCTTC
TRBJ1-2 - - TRBV19 CASQGWNYGYTF TGTGCCAGTCAAGGGTGGAACTATGGCTACACCTTC
TRBJ1-6 - - TRBV4-3 CANSQVKAGNPPLHF TGCGCCAACAGCCAAGTTAAGGCAGGGAATCCACCCCTCCACTTT
TRBJ2-7 - TRBD1 TRBV7-8 CASSLDSTGVSHEQYF TGTGCCAGCAGCTTAGATAGTACAGGGGTCTCCCACGAGCAGTACTTC
TRBJ1-1 - - TRBV10-3 CAISASGTGLTEAFF TGTGCCATCAGTGCATCCGGGACCGGGCTCACTGAAGCTTTCTTT
TRBJ2-3 many - TRBV5-5 CASSLRRDSTDTQYF TGTGCCAGCAGCTTGCGGCGGGACAGTACAGATACGCAGTATTTT
TRBJ1-2 - - TRBV2 CASSEGSRGGYTF TGTGCCAGCAGTGAAGGGAGTAGAGGTGGCTACACCTTC
TRBJ2-7 - - TRBV20-1 CSARHSEGVSSYEQYF TGCAGTGCTAGACATTCCGAGGGGGTGAGCTCCTACGAGCAGTACTTC
TRBJ2-3 many - TRBV5-1 CASSLEGQGGGTQYF TGCGCCAGCAGCTTGGAAGGCCAGGGGGGCGGTACGCAGTATTTT